The 3 T cell receptor beta chains reported below all come from one sample, sequenced in a study. TCRdb re-derived calls from the RT-PCR reads in MiXCR, one entry per CDR3 protein. The sample contains 650,000 to 800,000 distinct CDR3 sequences, approximately 15% of which appear only once. Sequenced sample: memory CD4+ T cells from blood. The origin of the receptors is a female donor in good health, serving as a healthy control.

The rearrangement joins TRBV27 to TRBJ2-5, with 11 bases fitting TRBD1. The V gene end was trimmed by 5 bases and the J gene end by 4 bases; junction bases not matched to a gene: 9. The germline gives CDR1 MNHEY, CDR2 SMNVEV (reference sequence). The CDR3 is 16 residues long. CDR3: CASSRSGTGGRETQYF. The CDR3 coding sequence is TGTGCCAGCAGTCGATCCGGGACAGGGGGAAGAGAGACCCAGTACTTC.

This clonotype is a singleton in its sample. V usage is TRBV11-1 and J usage is TRBJ2-1, with D unclear. Looked up from germline, CDR1 is SGHAT and CDR2 is FQDESV (reference sequence). V was trimmed by 3 bases and J by 0 bases, leaving 12 bases between them. CDR3 length: 16 residues. The CDR3 protein is CASSLMGQGSYNEQFF. The CDR3 DNA reads TGTGCCAGCAGCTTGATGGGTCAAGGCTCCTACAATGAGCAGTTCTTC.

There are a few counts of this clonotype. The chain recombines TRBV29-1 with TRBJ2-1, with 11 nucleotides matching TRBD2. The junction had 7 bases not matched to a gene; V was cut back by 3 bases and J by 6 bases. The CDR3 contains 15 residues. Germline V lookup: CDR1 SQVTM, CDR2 ANQGSEA. DNA for the CDR3: TGCAGCGTTGAGACCGGGACTAGCGGTCTCAATGAGCAGTTCTTC. It encodes CSVETGTSGLNEQFF.